What follows describes a single TCR beta chain. Antigen: not known. Germline CDR1 is SNHLY and CDR2 is FYNNEI. The CDR3 extends over 14 amino acids. Trimming left V 6 bases short and J 4 bases short, with 13 bases between. The data originate from a study of identical twins. Findings and limits, study-wide: Possibly, invariant MAIT and iNKT cells partly confounded zero-insertion analyses. Twins' excess sharing was less marked for out-of-frame beta sequences. Models underestimated how often monozygotic twins shared out-of-frame TCR alpha.

No donor was unhealthy or non-Caucasian. TCRdb re-derived calls from the 5' RACE reads in MiXCR, one entry per CDR3 protein. Among around 1.7 million distinct CDR3 sequences listed, around 29% were seen once. The receptor was derived from a newborn girl in good health. The sample taken for sequencing was cord blood. This chain joins TRBV2 and TRBJ1-5; a weak D match, TRBD1 (5 bases). The CDR3 protein is CASRRSTENQPQHF. The CDR3 nucleotides are TGTGCCAGCAGGAGGTCGACAGAGAATCAGCCCCAGCATTTT.